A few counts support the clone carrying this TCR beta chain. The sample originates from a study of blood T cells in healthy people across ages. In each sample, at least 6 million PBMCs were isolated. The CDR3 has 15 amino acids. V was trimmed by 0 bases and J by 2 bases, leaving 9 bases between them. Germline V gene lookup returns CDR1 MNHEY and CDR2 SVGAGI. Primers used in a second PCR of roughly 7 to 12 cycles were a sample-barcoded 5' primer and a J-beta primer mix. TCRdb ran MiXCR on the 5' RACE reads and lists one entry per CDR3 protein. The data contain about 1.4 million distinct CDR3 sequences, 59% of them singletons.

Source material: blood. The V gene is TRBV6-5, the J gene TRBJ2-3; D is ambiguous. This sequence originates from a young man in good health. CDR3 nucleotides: TGTGCCAGCAGTTACTCAACACGGCCCACAGATACGCAGTATTTT. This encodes CASSYSTRPTDTQYF.